This paragraph covers one TCR beta chain sequence. Germline V gene data show CDR1 as MDHEN and CDR2 as SYDVKM. J gave up 5 bases and V 4 bases, and 4 bases lay outside the gene matches. The CDR3 has 14 amino acids. The data are from a study of blood T cell repertoires in COVID-19. Whole-study context: In each case, the material was cDNA or gDNA derived from T cells, B-cell-depleted T cells, or PBMCs.

Assay used: immunoSEQ multiplex PCR; TCRdb lists only in-frame clones, some missing. The profile covers about 360,000 clones, with approximately 86% appearing a single time and under 8.5% taken by the ten largest. The sample comprised peripheral blood. V gene TRBV28 combines with J gene TRBJ1-5, with 8 bases that match TRBD1. The sequence came from a woman in her fifties or sixties with COVID-19, enrolled during active disease. CDR3 loop: CASSSQQGDQPQHF. For the CDR3, the DNA is TGTGCCAGCAGTTCTCAACAGGGGGATCAGCCCCAGCATTTT.